The clone carrying this TCR beta chain is a singleton in its sample. The sample belongs to a study of blood T cell repertoires in COVID-19. The CDR3 length is 16 residues. V trimming: 3 bases; J trimming: 2 bases; junction bases outside the gene matches: 7. Germline CDR1 and CDR2: LNHDA and SQIVND (reference sequence). As originally analysed: Amplified reference gene primers provided the basis for estimating nucleated cell counts. The protocol was immunoSEQ multiplex PCR, while the TCRdb copy is restricted to in-frame clones and leaves out a portion. That table supplies the V and J calls and clone size; D and trimming were determined from the DNA. The sample yields almost 250,000 clones, more than 70% seen once.

Sequenced sample: peripheral blood. The source is an elderly woman with COVID-19, enrolled during active disease. The gene calls are TRBV19 and TRBJ2-5; TRBD2 agrees at 9 bases. CDR3 protein: CASSIEGSGGQETQYF. CDR3 DNA sequence: TGTGCCAGTAGTATCGAGGGGAGCGGGGGGCAAGAGACCCAGTACTTC.